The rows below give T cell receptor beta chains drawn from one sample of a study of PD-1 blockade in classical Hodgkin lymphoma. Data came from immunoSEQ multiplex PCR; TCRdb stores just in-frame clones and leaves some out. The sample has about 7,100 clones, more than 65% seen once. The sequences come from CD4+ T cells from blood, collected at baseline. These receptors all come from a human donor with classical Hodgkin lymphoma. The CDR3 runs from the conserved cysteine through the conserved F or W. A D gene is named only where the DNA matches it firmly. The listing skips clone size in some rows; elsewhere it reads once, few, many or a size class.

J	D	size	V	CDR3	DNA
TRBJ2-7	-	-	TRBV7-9	CASSPTVYEQYF	TGTGCCAGCAGCCCTACAGTGTACGAGCAGTACTTC
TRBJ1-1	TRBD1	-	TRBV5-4	CASSVKRGTGYDTEAFF	TGTGCCAGCAGCGTAAAAAGGGGGACAGGGTACGACACTGAAGCTTTCTTT
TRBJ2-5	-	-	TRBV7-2	CASRSGGGMSETQYF	TGTGCCAGCAGATCAGGGGGGGGGATGAGTGAGACCCAGTACTTC
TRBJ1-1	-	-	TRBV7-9	CASSPTGPTEAFF	TGTGCCAGCAGCCCAACCGGCCCCACTGAAGCTTTCTTT
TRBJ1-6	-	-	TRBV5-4	CASSLSIRTSRGGYSPLHF	TGTGCCAGCAGCTTGTCGATCAGAACGTCCCGAGGCGGGTATTCACCCCTCCACTTT
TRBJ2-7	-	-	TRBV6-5	CASSYRRAPEQYF	TGTGCCAGCAGTTACAGGCGGGCTCCCGAGCAGTACTTC
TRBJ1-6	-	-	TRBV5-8	CASSFKGNSPLHF	TGTGCCAGCAGCTTCAAGGGTAATTCACCCCTCCACTTT
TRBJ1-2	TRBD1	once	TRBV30	CAWSGTGGLGSGYTF	TGTGCCTGGAGTGGGACAGGGGGCTTAGGGTCTGGCTACACCTTC
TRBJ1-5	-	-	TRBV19	CASSSPAGSNQPRHF	TGTGCCAGTAGTTCCCCGGCAGGGAGCAATCAGCCCCGGCATTTT
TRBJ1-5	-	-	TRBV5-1	CASSLAGGSNQPQHF	TGCGCCAGCAGCTTGGCCGGGGGAAGCAATCAGCCCCAGCATTTT
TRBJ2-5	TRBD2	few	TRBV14	CASSQRQRGSQETQYF	TGTGCCAGCAGCCAGAGGCAGCGGGGGAGCCAAGAGACCCAGTACTTC
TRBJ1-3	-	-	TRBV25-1	CASSEERSGNTIYF	TGTGCCAGCAGTGAAGAGAGGAGTGGAAACACCATATATTTT
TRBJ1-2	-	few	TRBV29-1	CSVDDPRVRTF	TGCAGCGTTGACGACCCCAGGGTCCGCACCTTC
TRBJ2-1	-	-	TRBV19	CASSITQYNEQFF	TGTGCCAGTAGTATTACCCAGTACAATGAGCAGTTCTTC
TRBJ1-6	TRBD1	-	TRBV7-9	CASSPGTVENSPLHF	TGTGCCAGCAGCCCAGGGACAGTGGAAAATTCACCCCTCCACTTT
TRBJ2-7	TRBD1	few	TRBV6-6	CASSYSRDRRHYEQYF	TGTGCCAGCAGTTACTCGAGGGACAGACGCCACTACGAGCAGTACTTC
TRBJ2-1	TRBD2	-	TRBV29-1	CSVVLAVTYNEQFF	TGCAGCGTCGTACTAGCGGTTACCTACAATGAGCAGTTCTTC
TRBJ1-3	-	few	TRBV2	CASSDAGRNTIYF	TGTGCCAGCAGTGACGCGGGGAGAAACACCATATATTTT
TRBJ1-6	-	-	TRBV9	CASSVGGGSYNSPLHF	TGTGCCAGCAGCGTAGGGGGCGGCTCCTATAATTCACCCCTCCACTTT
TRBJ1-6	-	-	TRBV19	CASSIVGSSPLHF	TGTGCCAGTAGTATAGTGGGGTCTTCTCCCCTCCACTTT
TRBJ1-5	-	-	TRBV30	CAWSNSVNQPQHF	TGTGCCTGGAGTAACTCAGTCAATCAGCCCCAGCATTTT
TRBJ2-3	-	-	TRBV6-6	CASSYSAGISTDTQYF	TGTGCCAGCAGTTACTCGGCTGGCATTAGCACAGATACGCAGTATTTT
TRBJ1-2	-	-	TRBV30	CAWRIPTAIYYGYTF	TGTGCCTGGAGGATACCGACAGCCATTTACTATGGCTACACCTTC
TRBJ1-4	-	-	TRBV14	CASSLRGGINEKLFF	TGTGCCAGCAGCCTACGCGGGGGGATTAATGAAAAACTGTTTTTT
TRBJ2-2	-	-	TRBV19	CASSIWGGSNTGELFF	TGTGCCAGTAGTATCTGGGGAGGATCCAACACCGGGGAGCTGTTTTTT
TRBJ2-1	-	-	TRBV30	CAWSVSDLSEQFF	TGTGCCTGGAGTGTTAGCGACCTCAGTGAGCAGTTCTTC
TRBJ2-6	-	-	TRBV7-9	CASSLLGTNSGANVLTF	TGTGCCAGCAGCTTACTGGGGACCAACTCTGGGGCCAACGTCCTGACTTTC
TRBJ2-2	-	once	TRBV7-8	CASSLSSLAGFAGELFF	TGTGCCAGCAGCTTATCGTCACTAGCCGGTTTCGCCGGGGAGCTGTTTTTT
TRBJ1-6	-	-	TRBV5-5	CASSTDRNYNSPLHF	TGTGCCAGCAGCACGGACAGAAATTATAATTCACCCCTCCACTTT
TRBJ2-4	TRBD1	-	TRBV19	CASSFDRGAKNIQYF	TGTGCCAGTAGTTTCGACAGGGGAGCCAAAAACATTCAGTACTTC
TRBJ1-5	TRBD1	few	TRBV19	CASSIEATGVGPQHF	TGTGCCAGTAGTATAGAGGCGACAGGGGTAGGGCCCCAGCATTTT
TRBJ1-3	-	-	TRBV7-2	CASSVGNTIYF	TGTGCCAGCAGCGTCGGAAACACCATATATTTT
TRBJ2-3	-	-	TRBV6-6	CASSYEWGPDTQYF	TGTGCCAGCAGTTATGAGTGGGGGCCAGATACGCAGTATTTT
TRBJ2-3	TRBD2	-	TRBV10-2	CASSEPSGGSTDTQYF	TGCGCCAGCAGTGAGCCTAGCGGGGGGAGCACAGATACGCAGTATTTT
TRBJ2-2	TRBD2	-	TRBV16	CASSQLTSGITGELFF	TGTGCCAGCAGCCAACTGACTAGCGGGATCACCGGGGAGCTGTTTTTT
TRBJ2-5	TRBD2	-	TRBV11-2	CASSTIGGVLETQYF	TGTGCCAGCAGCACCATTGGGGGGGTTTTGGAGACCCAGTACTTC
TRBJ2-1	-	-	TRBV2	CATSPYNEQFF	TGTGCCACCTCCCCCTACAATGAGCAGTTCTTC
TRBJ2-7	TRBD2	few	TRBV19	CASSIGLAGVEQYF	TGTGCCAGTAGTATCGGGCTAGCGGGAGTTGAGCAGTACTTC
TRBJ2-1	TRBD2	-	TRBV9	CASSTPGAGEGYNEQFF	TGTGCCAGCAGCACCCCCGGGGCGGGGGAAGGCTACAATGAGCAGTTCTTC
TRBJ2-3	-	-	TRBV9	CASSPSELAPWTDTQYF	TGTGCCAGCAGCCCCTCGGAGCTAGCGCCATGGACAGATACGCAGTATTTT
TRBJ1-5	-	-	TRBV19	CASTPAAGGTFQPQHF	TGTGCCAGTACCCCAGCGGCCGGGGGCACTTTTCAGCCCCAGCATTTT
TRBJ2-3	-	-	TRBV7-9	CASSLEATDTQYF	TGTGCCAGCAGCTTAGAGGCCACAGATACGCAGTATTTT
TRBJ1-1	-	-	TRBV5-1	CASSLAAGRGITEAFF	TGCGCCAGCAGCTTGGCGGCAGGGAGAGGGATCACTGAAGCTTTCTTT
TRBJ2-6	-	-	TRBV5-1	CASSLAVLSGANVLTF	TGCGCCAGCAGCTTGGCCGTCCTCTCTGGGGCCAACGTCCTGACTTTC
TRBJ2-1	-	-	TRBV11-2	CASSPTPYNEQFF	TGTGCCAGCAGCCCCACCCCGTATAATGAGCAGTTCTTC
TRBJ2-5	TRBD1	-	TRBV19	CASSPGQGFETQYF	TGTGCCAGTAGTCCGGGACAGGGGTTCGAGACCCAGTACTTC
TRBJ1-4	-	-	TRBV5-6	CASSVHRGSSEKLFF	TGTGCCAGCAGCGTTCACCGGGGTTCTAGTGAAAAACTGTTTTTT
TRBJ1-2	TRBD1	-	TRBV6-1	CASRGDRPYYGYTF	TGTGCCAGCAGAGGGGACAGGCCTTACTATGGCTACACCTTC
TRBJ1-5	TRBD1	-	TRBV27	CASSPPGTGRQPQHF	TGTGCCAGCAGCCCCCCGGGGACAGGGAGGCAGCCCCAGCATTTT
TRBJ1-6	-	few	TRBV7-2	CASSPQSSYNSPLHF	TGTGCCAGCAGCCCCCAGAGCTCCTATAATTCACCCCTCCACTTT
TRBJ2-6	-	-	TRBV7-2	CASSSQGLSGANVLTF	TGTGCCAGCAGCTCACAGGGACTCTCTGGGGCCAACGTCCTGACTTTC
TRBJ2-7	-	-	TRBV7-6	CASSLARAGHAYEQYF	TGTGCCAGCAGCTTAGCGCGAGCGGGCCATGCCTACGAGCAGTACTTC
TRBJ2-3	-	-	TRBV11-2	CASSLVDTQYF	TGTGCCAGCAGCTTAGTAGATACGCAGTATTTT
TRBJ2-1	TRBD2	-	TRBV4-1	CASSQIGELAPAGNEQFF	TGCGCCAGCAGCCAGATTGGGGAACTAGCGCCGGCGGGGAATGAGCAGTTCTTC
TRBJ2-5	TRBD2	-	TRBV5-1	CASSSPGTSLETQYF	TGCGCCAGCAGCTCCCCCGGGACTAGTTTGGAGACCCAGTACTTC
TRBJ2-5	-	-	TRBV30	CAWSRQGLETQYF	TGTGCCTGGAGTAGGCAGGGCCTAGAGACCCAGTACTTC
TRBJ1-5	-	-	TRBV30	CAWSVLGGNQPQHF	TGTGCCTGGAGTGTACTGGGGGGCAATCAGCCCCAGCATTTT
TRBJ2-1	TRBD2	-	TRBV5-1	CASSPLVGSGSSYNEQFF	TGCGCCAGCAGCCCATTGGTTGGGAGCGGGAGCTCCTACAATGAGCAGTTCTTC